The 24 T cell receptor beta chains in this list originate from one sample, sequenced in a study of beta chain features in type 1 diabetes. General observations from the study: A moderate, significant TCRB CDR3 shortening appeared in type 1 diabetes across four CD4+ subsets.

Their antigens are not known. Reverse transcribing all isolated RNA meant expressed TCRB transcripts were sequenced. The method was immunoSEQ multiplex PCR; TCRdb's version includes in-frame clones alone and lacks a portion of them. The sample contains hundreds of thousands of clones, around an eighth of which appear only once. Sequencing used naive CD4+ T cells from blood. These receptors all stem from a woman aged 18-29 years with type 1 diabetes.

This clone was counted once. The V gene is TRBV11-2, the J gene TRBJ1-5; D perhaps matches TRBD1 (6 bases). Trimming removed 6 bases from V and 3 bases from J, with 12 bases in between. CDR1 and CDR2 (germline): SGHAT, FQNNGV. This CDR3 contains 14 residues. CDR3 DNA: TGTGCCAGCAGACCCGGACAGTCCAATCAGCCCCAGCATTTT. It is translated as CASRPGQSNQPQHF.

The chain couples TRBV6-5 to TRBJ2-5; the match to TRBD2 covers 7 bases. The CDR3 is made up of 14 amino acids. Germline-derived CDR1 and CDR2 are MNHEY and SVGAGI. Trimming took 5 bases from V and 7 from J; bases not matched to a gene: 10. For the CDR3, the DNA is TGTGCCAGCAGTCCACTAGCGCACGCGGGGACCCAGTACTTC. It encodes CASSPLAHAGTQYF.

The sample holds a few counts of this clone. The chain links TRBV5-1 to TRBJ1-4; D remains ambiguous. Trimming cost V 1 base and J 8 bases, with 9 bases left between them. The CDR3 spans 13 residues. CDR1 is SGHRS and CDR2 is YFSETQ in the germline V gene. CDR3 protein: CASSLTRREKLFF. CDR3 DNA: TGCGCCAGCAGCTTGACCAGGAGGGAAAAACTGTTTTTT.

This clone was observed a handful of times. This chain joins TRBV15 and TRBJ2-4; D gene ambiguous. The V end was cut by 1 base, the J end by 0 bases, with 4 bases between. The CDR3 consists of 14 residues. The germline CDR1 and CDR2 sequences are LNHNV and YYDKDF (reference sequence). The CDR3 sequence is CATSRVVAKNIQYF. Here the CDR3 DNA reads TGTGCCACCAGCAGAGTCGTAGCCAAAAACATTCAGTACTTC.

V and J are TRBV29-1 and TRBJ2-7; the match to TRBD1 covers 7 bases. This CDR3 has 19 amino acids. V was clipped by 2 bases and J by 2 bases; unmatched bases: 21. The V gene's germline CDR1 is SQVTM and CDR2 ANQGSEA. CDR3: CSVESPPGTDKRRTYEQYF. The CDR3, as DNA: TGCAGCGTTGAATCGCCCCCCGGGACAGACAAACGACGCACCTACGAGCAGTACTTC.

This clone was seen only a few times. The V gene is TRBV7-9, the J gene TRBJ2-3, with 7 bases identical to TRBD1. Germline V lookup: CDR1 SEHNR, CDR2 FQNEAQ (reference sequence). This CDR3 is built from 12 residues. With V trimmed by 5 bases and J by 6 bases, 2 bases remained unmatched. The CDR3 sequence is CASSEQGDTQYF. In DNA form, the CDR3 reads TGTGCCAGCAGCGAACAGGGGGATACGCAGTATTTT.

This chain joins TRBV5-1 and TRBJ2-2; possible D gene TRBD1, 6 bases. Germline lookup yields CDR1 SGHRS and CDR2 YFSETQ. Trimming shortened V by 3 bases and J by 5 bases, and 11 bases separated the two germline ends. The CDR3 totals 14 residues. The CDR3 loop is CASSSDRPTGELFF. The CDR3 region has the DNA TGCGCCAGCAGCTCCGACAGGCCTACCGGGGAGCTGTTTTTT.

This chain links TRBV19 with TRBJ2-5; the D gene is possibly TRBD1 (5 bases). V was cut by 2 bases and J by 5 bases, with 12 bases left in between. Germline lookup yields CDR1 LNHDA and CDR2 SQIVND (reference sequence). The CDR3 spans 14 residues. The CDR3 DNA follows: TGTGCCAGTAGTATAAGGGGAAGTTTTGAGACCCAGTACTTC. Its protein product is CASSIRGSFETQYF.

This clone was detected only a few times. The chain links TRBV6-1 to TRBJ1-2; D is undetermined. The germline V gene has CDR1 MNHNS and CDR2 SASEGT. The CDR3 is 12 amino acids. V lost 8 bases and J lost 3, with 10 bases in between. The CDR3 coding sequence is TGTGCCAGCGACCGGAGCCACTATGGCTACACCTTC. It is translated as CASDRSHYGYTF.

This clone was observed a handful of times. The chain is built from TRBV15 and TRBJ2-7, with 7 bases identical to TRBD2. After removal of 0 bases from V and 3 bases from J, the junction contained 11 bases not matched to a gene. The germline V gene encodes CDR1 LNHNV and CDR2 YYDKDF (reference sequence). The CDR3 sequence is 17 residues long. The DNA of the CDR3 is TGTGCCACCAGCAGAGATAGGAAAAAGCGGGATCTCTACGAGCAGTACTTC. It encodes CATSRDRKKRDLYEQYF.

This rearrangement joins TRBV7-9 to TRBJ2-1; TRBD2 aligns across 10 bases. The CDR3 is 17 amino acids. From germline, CDR1 is SEHNR and CDR2 FQNEAQ (reference sequence). J was trimmed by 4 bases and V by 0 bases; bases with no gene match: 6. The DNA for the CDR3 is TGTGCCAGCAGCTTAGCGGGGACTAGCGATAGTTACAATGAGCAGTTCTTC. Encoded protein: CASSLAGTSDSYNEQFF.

This clone appeared a few times. This sequence joins TRBV19 and TRBJ1-5; no definite D call. The CDR3 sequence is 12 residues long. Trimming shortened V by 3 bases and J by 7 bases, and 7 bases separated the two germline ends. Germline CDR1 LNHDA, CDR2 SQIVND (reference sequence). The CDR3 coding sequence is TGTGCCAGTAGTATCGCGTGGCAGCCCCAGCATTTT. This codes for CASSIAWQPQHF.

This clone was counted between two and nine times. The V gene is TRBV5-1, the J gene TRBJ1-2; D uncertain. This CDR3 contains 14 residues. Germline V gives CDR1 SGHRS, CDR2 YFSETQ. With 2 bases removed from V and 2 bases from J, the gap between germline ends came to 10 bases. The CDR3 DNA reads TGCGCCAGCAGCTTTGACGGAGAAAACTATGGCTACACCTTC. It is translated as CASSFDGENYGYTF.

V usage is TRBV30 and J usage is TRBJ1-1, with TRBD1 matching 7 bases. The CDR3 has 12 amino acids. The V gene end was trimmed by 4 bases and the J gene end by 4 bases; junction bases not matched to a gene: 3. From germline, CDR1 is GTSNPN and CDR2 SVGIG (reference sequence). This CDR3 reads CAWNRQGTEAFF. CDR3 DNA sequence: TGTGCCTGGAATCGACAGGGCACTGAAGCTTTCTTT.

The chain employs TRBV6-5 and TRBJ1-2; D remains unclear. The V gene's germline CDR1 is MNHEY and CDR2 SVGAGI. There are 12 residues in the CDR3. V shed 5 bases and J shed 4 bases, with 8 bases lying between them. CDR3 coding DNA: TGTGCCAGCAGTACAGCAAGCTATGGCTACACCTTC. As protein: CASSTASYGYTF.

This sequence joins TRBV10-3 and TRBJ2-5; TRBD2 matches 14 bases. The CDR3 runs 17 residues. In germline, CDR1 is ENHRY, CDR2 SYGVKD. V gave up 6 bases and J gave up 3 bases; unmatched junction bases: 9. The CDR3 region has the DNA TGTGCCATCAGCGGATCCGGGACTAGCGGGGGAAAAGAGACCCAGTACTTC. Translation gives CAISGSGTSGGKETQYF.

The chain employs TRBV5-4 and TRBJ1-4; D not certain. Germline values: CDR1 SGHNT, CDR2 YYREEE (reference sequence). The CDR3 totals 14 residues. The V end was cut by 4 bases, the J end by 8 bases, with 15 bases between. CDR3 bases: TGTGCCAGCAGCATATACCCAGAGGGAGAAAAACTGTTTTTT. Protein sequence: CASSIYPEGEKLFF.

In regard to this clone: Other DNA sequences of this sample code for an identical CDR3. The chain recombines TRBV9 with TRBJ2-7, with 11 bases aligning to TRBD2. Germline V gene sequence: CDR1 SGDLS, CDR2 YYNGEE. CDR3 length: 14 residues. Losses at the gene ends were 4 bases for V and 4 bases for J; bases not matched to a gene: 4. The CDR3 DNA reads TGTGCCAGCAGCCCGGGGACTAGCGGTTACGAGCAGTACTTC. Its translation is CASSPGTSGYEQYF.

Only a few counts were recorded for this clone. This rearrangement joins TRBV28 to TRBJ2-7; D not certain. Per the germline V gene, CDR1 is MDHEN and CDR2 is SYDVKM. V lost 10 bases and J 3 bases, leaving 19 bases between the germline ends. There are 14 residues in the CDR3. CDR3 coding DNA: TGTGCCACTCACCGGCCGGTTCTAGACTACGAGCAGTACTTC. Translation gives CATHRPVLDYEQYF.

The chain employs TRBV19 and TRBJ1-5; the match to TRBD1 covers 7 bases. CDR1 and CDR2 from the germline V gene are LNHDA and SQIVND (reference sequence). CDR3 length: 17 residues. V lost 3 bases, J lost 6 bases, and 14 bases stayed unmatched. CDR3 residues: CASSIISARGDIQPQHF. Written as DNA, the CDR3 is TGTGCCAGTAGTATCATAAGCGCCAGGGGGGATATTCAGCCCCAGCATTTT.

This clone was seen more than once but under ten times. This chain links TRBV7-2 with TRBJ2-3; perhaps TRBD2 as D (6 bases). The germline CDR1 and CDR2 sequences are SGHTA and FQGNSA. Trimming stripped 5 bases from V and 4 bases from J, with 22 bases between. This CDR3 spans 17 amino acids. In DNA, the CDR3 is TGTGCCAGCAGCCTTCGGGACTTACCTTTTGAGGCAGATACGCAGTATTTT. Amino acid sequence: CASSLRDLPFEADTQYF. The full variable domain, completed using reference TRBV7-2 and TRBJ2-3, is GAGVSQSPSNKVTEKGKDVELRCDPISGHTALYWYRQSLGQGLEFLIYFQGNSAPDKSGLPSDRFSAERTGGSVSTLTIQRTQQEDSAVYLCASSLRDLPFEADTQYFGPGTRLTVL.

This clone has just a few counts. The chain has TRBV28 and TRBJ2-1; TRBD2 agrees at 7 bases. The germline CDR1 and CDR2 sequences are MDHEN and SYDVKM. The CDR3 is 14 amino acids. V was pared by 7 bases and J by 1 base, with 4 bases of the junction left unmatched. CDR3 protein: CASMGGSSYNEQFF. CDR3 in DNA: TGTGCCAGCATGGGCGGGAGTTCCTACAATGAGCAGTTCTTC. The full variable domain, rest sourced from reference TRBV28 and TRBJ2-1, is DVKVTQSSRYLVKRTGEKVFLECVQDMDHENMFWYRQDPGLGLRLIYFSYDVKMKEKGDIPEGYSVSREKKERFSLILESASTNQTSMYLCASMGGSSYNEQFFGPGTRLTVL.

A few counts support this clone. This chain connects TRBV14 to TRBJ1-1, with D unclear. Per the germline V gene, CDR1 is SGHDN and CDR2 is FVKESK. The CDR3 sequence is 13 residues long. V lost 5 bases and J 4 bases, leaving 11 bases between the germline ends. CDR3 sequence: CASSKPLATEAFF. In DNA, the CDR3 is TGTGCCAGCAGCAAACCCCTGGCCACTGAAGCTTTCTTT.

This clone appeared a few times. V gene TRBV28 combines with J gene TRBJ2-5, with a tentative D call TRBD2 (6 bases). Germline lookup yields CDR1 MDHEN and CDR2 SYDVKM. The V gene lost 4 bases and the J gene lost 9 bases, with 15 bases spanning the gap. The CDR3 consists of 13 residues. The CDR3 protein is CASSWREPVSQYF. The CDR3 DNA reads as TGTGCCAGCAGTTGGAGGGAACCCGTCTCCCAGTACTTC.